Presented here are 27 T cell receptor beta chains from one specimen sequenced in a study of cytomegalovirus exposure and HLA in healthy donors. Assay: immunoSEQ multiplex PCR; the TCRdb copy retains only in-frame clones and omits some. The data show nearly 200,000 clones, with roughly 82% seen just once and around 15% held by the top ten. Sequencing was done on a sample of PBMCs. Receptors were obtained from a woman between 25 and 40 years old in good health and CMV-seropositive.

This sequence joins TRBV6-6 and TRBJ2-2; 11 nucleotides align to TRBD2. This CDR3 contains 15 residues. Germline V CDR1 and CDR2: MNHNY, SVGAGI (reference sequence). Trimming removed 6 bases from V and 6 bases from J; junction bases left unmatched: 6. The CDR3: CASRGLAGGAGELFF. The CDR3 DNA sequence: TGTGCCAGCAGAGGGCTAGCGGGAGGAGCCGGGGAGCTGTTTTTT.

The genes are TRBV27 and TRBJ1-5; possible D gene TRBD1, 5 bases. This CDR3 has 15 residues. Trimming took off 8 bases at V and 0 bases at J, with 14 bases between the two ends. Germline-derived CDR1 and CDR2 are MNHEY and SMNVEV (reference sequence). Written as DNA, the CDR3 is TGTGCCAGCGCCGACAGTACCTATAGCAATCAGCCCCAGCATTTT. It yields the protein CASADSTYSNQPQHF.

V gene TRBV13 combines with J gene TRBJ1-2; possible D gene TRBD1, 5 bases. This CDR3 spans 14 amino acids. V lost 5 bases and J 4 bases, leaving 14 bases between the germline ends. Germline lookup yields CDR1 PRHDT and CDR2 FYEKMQ (reference sequence). CDR3 coding DNA: TGTGCCAGCAGCCTCAAGGGGAGGAGCTATGGCTACACCTTC. As protein: CASSLKGRSYGYTF.

The gene calls are TRBV5-5 and TRBJ1-1; D is possibly TRBD1 (6 bases). The germline V and J ends were trimmed by 3 bases and 4 bases, with 10 bases remaining between them. CDR1 SGHKS and CDR2 YYEKEE come from the germline V gene (reference sequence). The length of the CDR3 is 13 residues. The CDR3 loop reads CASSSGVGTEAFF. The CDR3 nucleotides read TGTGCCAGCAGCTCAGGGGTTGGCACTGAAGCTTTCTTT.

In its sample, this clone was seen once. J is TRBJ2-3 and V is TRBV5-1; 10 bases are a match to TRBD2. After removal of 6 bases from V and 6 bases from J, the junction contained 10 bases not matched to a gene. This CDR3 region has 15 residues. Per the germline V gene, CDR1 is SGHRS and CDR2 is YFSETQ. Here the CDR3 reads CASNLPAGGLDTQYF. The DNA of the CDR3 is TGCGCCAGCAATCTGCCAGCGGGAGGGCTGGATACGCAGTATTTT.

The genes are TRBV5-8 and TRBJ1-1; D is unresolved. The V gene lost 6 bases and the J gene lost 11 bases, with 17 bases spanning the gap. This CDR3 is built from 12 residues. Germline V gene data show CDR1 as SGHTS and CDR2 as YDEGEE. CDR3 sequence (DNA): TGTGCCAGCACCTCTAGACGGCCGGGGGCTTTCTTT. Residues: CASTSRRPGAFF.

This clone has a single count. V is TRBV5-5 and J is TRBJ2-7; D ambiguous. V lost 4 bases and J 3 bases, leaving 8 bases between the germline ends. The CDR3 runs to 12 residues. From germline, CDR1 is SGHKS and CDR2 YYEKEE (reference sequence). The CDR3 DNA follows: TGTGCCAGCAGCCCGGCAGGCTACGAGCAGTACTTC. The encoded protein is CASSPAGYEQYF.

This chain connects TRBV20-1 to TRBJ1-2, with D unclear. There are 11 residues in the CDR3. Per germline, CDR1 DFQATT and CDR2 SNEGSKA (reference sequence). V was shortened by 2 bases and J by 2 bases, with 3 bases between the two germline ends. The CDR3 here is CSARQNYGYTF. In nucleotides, the CDR3 is TGCAGTGCTAGACAGAACTATGGCTACACCTTC.

The chain carries TRBV5-6 and TRBJ1-2, with 7 bases that match TRBD1. The CDR3 consists of 15 residues. Germline trimming cut 2 bases from V and 8 bases from J; bases unmatched to any gene: 12. The germline V gene encodes CDR1 SGHDT and CDR2 YYEEEE. In nucleotides, the CDR3 is TGTGCCAGCAGCTTCCTTACAGGGGCGGTCGCCGGCTACACCTTC. Translating it yields CASSFLTGAVAGYTF.

The rearrangement joins TRBV29-1 to TRBJ2-1; 7 nucleotides match TRBD2. J was trimmed by 9 bases and V by 6 bases; bases with no gene match: 11. Per the germline V gene, CDR1 is SQVTM and CDR2 is ANQGSEA. The CDR3 sequence is 13 residues long. As DNA, the CDR3 is TGCAGCGTCCGAACCACTAGCGACGGTGAGCAGTTCTTC. Its protein product is CSVRTTSDGEQFF.

This chain connects TRBV19 to TRBJ2-1; 12 bases are shared with TRBD2. Per the germline V gene, CDR1 is LNHDA and CDR2 is SQIVND (reference sequence). J lost 9 bases, V lost 3 bases, and 12 bases had no gene match. There are 17 residues in the CDR3. The DNA for the CDR3 is TGTGCCAGTAGTATGTCGCGACTAGCGGGAGAAGGGGGTGAGCAGTTCTTC. The encoded protein is CASSMSRLAGEGGEQFF.

The chain recombines TRBV25-1 with TRBJ1-2, with 7 bases identical to TRBD1. The ends lost 8 bases at V and 8 bases at J; junction bases unmatched: 14. Germline loops: CDR1 MGHDK, CDR2 SYGVNS. The CDR3 sequence is 14 residues long. This chain's CDR3 is CASEETRGQKGYTF. The DNA for the CDR3 is TGTGCCAGCGAAGAGACAAGGGGGCAAAAAGGCTACACCTTC.

The chain recombines TRBV27 with TRBJ2-2, with 8 positions matching TRBD1. V shed 2 bases and J 4 bases; nucleotides not matched to a gene: 21. The CDR3 extends over 21 amino acids. The germline V gene encodes CDR1 MNHEY and CDR2 SMNVEV (reference sequence). CDR3 nucleotides: TGTGCCAGCAGTTTACCGCCTCCCTACTCCTCCGGGACAGGAGGCACCGGGGAGCTGTTTTTT. Translating it yields CASSLPPPYSSGTGGTGELFF.

This clone was seen more than once but under ten times. The V and J genes are TRBV15 and TRBJ2-1, with 10 bases aligning to TRBD2. The V gene's germline CDR1 is LNHNV and CDR2 YYDKDF (reference sequence). Unmatched junction bases numbered 2, after V lost 0 bases and J lost 6 bases. The CDR3 contains 15 residues. The CDR3 loop reads CATSRDRTSGNEQFF. In DNA, the CDR3 is TGTGCCACCAGCAGAGATCGGACTAGCGGCAATGAGCAGTTCTTC.

J is TRBJ2-7 and V is TRBV10-3; 10 nucleotides match TRBD2. Germline CDR1 and CDR2: ENHRY and SYGVKD. V lost 4 bases, J lost 7 bases, and 7 bases stayed unmatched. This CDR3 contains 14 residues. This CDR3 reads CAISVSSGSGEQYF. The CDR3 DNA sequence: TGTGCCATCAGTGTGTCTAGCGGGAGTGGGGAGCAGTACTTC.

This sequence joins TRBV6-5 and TRBJ2-3; 7 positions match TRBD2. Trimming cost V 6 bases and J 6 bases; bases outside gene matches: 12. CDR3 length equals 15 residues. Germline V gene sequence: CDR1 MNHEY, CDR2 SVGAGI. CDR3 protein: CASRTSGTRGDTQYF. In DNA, the CDR3 is TGTGCCAGCAGAACGAGCGGGACTCGCGGGGATACGCAGTATTTT.

The V and J genes are TRBV5-1 and TRBJ2-7, with 7 bases identical to TRBD2. Per germline, CDR1 SGHRS and CDR2 YFSETQ. V was pared by 0 bases and J by 1 base, with 7 bases of the junction left unmatched. The CDR3 has 16 amino acids. CDR3 sequence reads: CASSLGGSGLSYEQYF. The CDR3 nucleotides are TGCGCCAGCAGCTTGGGCGGGAGCGGTTTATCCTACGAGCAGTACTTC.

The rearrangement joins TRBV6-6 to TRBJ2-1, with 10 bases aligning to TRBD2. Per germline, CDR1 MNHNY and CDR2 SVGAGI (reference sequence). This CDR3 is 15 amino acids long. The J segment lost 10 bases and the V segment lost 5 bases, leaving 11 bases of the junction unmatched. The CDR3 sequence is CASSARQREGHEQFF. CDR3 DNA: TGTGCCAGCAGTGCCCGCCAGCGGGAGGGCCACGAGCAGTTCTTC.

The chain has TRBV6-6 and TRBJ1-3; D remains ambiguous. The CDR3 length is 14 residues. The germline V gene encodes CDR1 MNHNY and CDR2 SVGAGI (reference sequence). V dropped 7 bases and J dropped 3 bases, with 13 bases sitting between them. The CDR3 DNA sequence: TGTGCCAGCATCCCACAGAGAAGTGGAAACACCATATATTTT. As protein: CASIPQRSGNTIYF.

The chain carries TRBV5-6 and TRBJ1-4; D not resolved. Trimming took off 1 base at V and 5 bases at J, with 9 bases between the two ends. This CDR3 contains 14 residues. Germline CDR1 SGHDT, CDR2 YYEEEE. CDR3 sequence (DNA): TGTGCCAGCAGCTTGAGAAGCGGGAATGAAAAACTGTTTTTT. Translated: CASSLRSGNEKLFF. The full variable domain, completed using reference TRBV5-6 and TRBJ1-4, is DAGVTQSPTHLIKTRGQQVTLRCSPKSGHDTVSWYQQALGQGPQFIFQYYEEEERQRGNFPDRFSGHQFPNYSSELNVNALLLGDSALYLCASSLRSGNEKLFFGSGTQLSVL.

The V call is TRBV2, the J call TRBJ2-5; perhaps TRBD1 as D (6 bases). The germline gives CDR1 SNHLY, CDR2 FYNNEI. CDR3 length equals 13 residues. V was clipped by 7 bases and J by 5 bases, with 14 bases between them. The CDR3: CASTGQMGETQYF. CDR3 nucleotides: TGTGCCAGCACGGGACAAATGGGGGAGACCCAGTACTTC.

CDR3 protein: CASSQTRGSEQYF. CDR3 coding DNA: TGCGCCAGCAGCCAGACCAGGGGCTCCGAGCAGTACTTC. This chain connects TRBV5-1 to TRBJ2-7; possible D gene TRBD1, 6 bases. The CDR3 runs 13 residues. Germline V gene data show CDR1 as SGHRS and CDR2 as YFSETQ. With 4 bases removed from V and 6 bases from J, the gap between germline ends came to 14 bases.

CDR3 coding DNA: TGCGCCAGCAGCTTGGAACCATACAGATATGAGCAGTTCTTC. Amino acid sequence: CASSLEPYRYEQFF. The V gene is TRBV5-1, the J gene TRBJ2-1; D gene uncertain. There are 14 residues in the CDR3. V was cut by 0 bases and J by 8 bases, with 12 bases left in between. CDR1 and CDR2 (germline): SGHRS, YFSETQ.

The chain is built from TRBV19 and TRBJ1-5, with D unclear. The CDR3 contains 12 residues. CDR1 and CDR2 from the germline V gene are LNHDA and SQIVND (reference sequence). The ends were cut back, 2 bases at V and 5 bases at J, with 4 bases in the middle. Here the CDR3 reads CASSIQDQPQHF. The CDR3 DNA reads as TGTGCCAGTAGTATACAGGATCAGCCCCAGCATTTT.

V gene TRBV7-6 combines with J gene TRBJ2-7; possible D gene TRBD2, 6 bases. Germline CDR1 SGHVS, CDR2 FNYEAQ. V lost 1 base and J 4 bases, leaving 14 bases between the germline ends. The length of the CDR3 is 15 residues. The CDR3 sequence is CASSLGNSGAYEQYF. CDR3 nucleotides: TGTGCCAGCAGCTTAGGAAATAGCGGTGCATACGAGCAGTACTTC.

The chain has TRBV25-1 and TRBJ2-7; the match to TRBD1 covers 8 bases. Germline V gives CDR1 MGHDK, CDR2 SYGVNS. The J segment lost 3 bases and the V segment lost 3 bases, leaving 10 bases of the junction unmatched. The length of the CDR3 is 16 residues. The CDR3 is CASSDVGRTGRYEQYF. The CDR3 DNA sequence: TGTGCCAGCAGTGACGTAGGGCGGACAGGGCGCTACGAGCAGTACTTC.

This clone was observed a few times. The DNA of the CDR3 is TGTGCCAGCAGTGCCCAAGCTTCGGGATATCAGCCCCAGCATTTT. This sequence encodes CASSAQASGYQPQHF. The chain carries TRBV2 and TRBJ1-5; D remains unclear. CDR3 length: 15 residues. V lost 4 bases to trimming and J lost 5 bases, with 15 bases between them. Germline assignment: CDR1 SNHLY and CDR2 FYNNEI.